Reported below is one T cell receptor beta chain. This entry is derived from a study of response to subunit inactivated influenza vaccine. TCRdb called the RT-PCR reads again in MiXCR, with one record for every CDR3 protein. The table shows under 750,000 distinct CDR3 sequences, with around 11% occurring only once. J was trimmed by 9 bases and V by 4 bases; bases with no gene match: 12. This CDR3 is built from 14 residues. Germline assignment: CDR1 GTSNPN and CDR2 SVGIG (reference sequence). The receptor was isolated from a man in his forties or fifties who received an inactivated influenza vaccine. J is TRBJ2-1 and V is TRBV30, with 7 positions matching TRBD2. Here the sequenced sample was PBMCs from blood, taken on the day of vaccination. This chain's CDR3 is CAWNRDGGTGEQFF. In nucleotides, the CDR3 is TGTGCCTGGAACCGGGACGGGGGGACTGGTGAGCAGTTCTTC.